This entry lists 19 T cell receptor beta chains sequenced from one sample in a study of blood T cell repertoires in COVID-19. TCRdb's table, derived via immunoSEQ multiplex PCR, lists solely in-frame clones and lacks some. The sample holds hundreds of thousands of clones, 87% seen once. The sample taken for sequencing was peripheral blood. The receptors derive from a woman aged 50 to 60 with COVID-19, enrolled during active disease.

The chain links TRBV30 to TRBJ2-3; no reliable D call. This CDR3 has 12 residues. The germline CDR1 and CDR2 sequences are GTSNPN and SVGIG (reference sequence). Trimming shortened V by 4 bases and J by 3 bases, and 8 bases separated the two germline ends. CDR3 sequence reads: CAWTASTDTQYF. The CDR3 DNA sequence: TGTGCCTGGACCGCGAGTACAGATACGCAGTATTTT.

This chain uses TRBV28 with TRBJ2-5; a weak D match, TRBD2 (6 bases). The CDR3 is made up of 15 amino acids. The V gene's germline CDR1 is MDHEN and CDR2 SYDVKM. Trimming stripped 5 bases from V and 4 bases from J, with 17 bases between. The CDR3 spells CASSPPRDSGETQYF. The CDR3 bases are TGTGCCAGCAGTCCACCCCGGGACTCGGGAGAGACCCAGTACTTC.

This chain uses TRBV24-1 with TRBJ2-2; 8 positions match TRBD1. CDR1 KGHDR and CDR2 SFDVKD come from the germline V gene. CDR3 length: 13 amino acids. Trimming at V came to 7 bases and at J to 6 bases, leaving 3 bases not matched to a gene. The chain's CDR3 is CATRPQGAGELFF. CDR3 nucleotides: TGTGCCACCAGGCCACAGGGGGCCGGGGAGCTGTTTTTT.

This chain links TRBV14 with TRBJ2-1; TRBD1 agrees at 9 bases. Losses at the gene ends were 4 bases for V and 2 bases for J; bases not matched to a gene: 9. Germline CDR1 is SGHDN and CDR2 is FVKESK. CDR3 length: 17 residues. This chain's CDR3 is CASSLSQGAYTYNEQFF. CDR3 bases: TGTGCCAGCAGCCTATCACAGGGGGCGTATACCTACAATGAGCAGTTCTTC.

The chain has TRBV19 and TRBJ1-1; 7 bases map to TRBD1. The CDR3 spans 15 residues. The germline CDR1 and CDR2 sequences are LNHDA and SQIVND (reference sequence). J lost 1 base, V lost 6 bases, and 8 bases had no gene match. The CDR3 nucleotides are TGTGCCAGTAGGGTCAAGACAGGGCCGAACACTGAAGCTTTCTTT. As protein: CASRVKTGPNTEAFF.

The rearrangement uses TRBV4-1 and TRBJ2-7; D is uncertain. Trimming stripped 0 bases from V and 4 bases from J, with 10 bases between. The CDR3 runs 14 residues. Germline assignment: CDR1 MGHRA and CDR2 YSYEKL. This chain's CDR3 is CASSQDAVSYEQYF. The CDR3 nucleotides are TGCGCCAGCAGCCAAGATGCGGTGTCGTACGAGCAGTACTTC.

This clone was counted once. Distinct nucleotide sequences in the sample also encode this CDR3. The V and J genes are TRBV20-1 and TRBJ1-2; D uncertain. The CDR3 contains 11 residues. The V gene's germline CDR1 is DFQATT and CDR2 SNEGSKA (reference sequence). V was clipped by 1 base and J by 5 bases, with 5 bases between them. CDR3 in DNA: TGCAGTGCTAGAGGGCAATATGGCTACACCTTC. Translation: CSARGQYGYTF.

V is TRBV5-8 and J is TRBJ2-2; D is perhaps TRBD1 (5 bases). The CDR3 is 14 amino acids. The V end lost 2 bases, the J end lost 7 bases, and 12 bases lay between the germline ends. In germline, CDR1 is SGHTS, CDR2 YDEGEE. The CDR3 sequence is CASSFRVLGGELFF. DNA for the CDR3: TGTGCCAGCAGCTTCAGGGTGTTGGGCGGGGAGCTGTTTTTT.

This chain uses TRBV6-5 with TRBJ2-7; 9 bases line up with TRBD1. The V gene end was trimmed by 1 base and the J gene end by 6 bases; junction bases not matched to a gene: 10. The germline gives CDR1 MNHEY, CDR2 SVGAGI. The CDR3 is 16 residues long. CDR3 bases: TGTGCCAGCAGTTACTTGGGACAGGGAAAGAATTTCGAGCAGTACTTC. This encodes CASSYLGQGKNFEQYF.

The rearrangement uses TRBV21-1 and TRBJ1-3; TRBD1 was called by the table and not checked on the DNA. TRBV21-1 is shown as a pseudogene. The CDR3 extends over 20 amino acids. The CDR3 reads CASSKSPGQGARSSGNTIYF. In nucleotides, the CDR3 is TGTGCCAGCAGCAAAAGCCCGGGACAGGGGGCCAGGAGCTCTGGAAACACCATATATTTT.

V and J are TRBV24-1 and TRBJ2-1; TRBD1 matches 7 bases. Losses at the gene ends were 3 bases for V and 4 bases for J; bases not matched to a gene: 8. This CDR3 region has 16 residues. Per germline, CDR1 KGHDR and CDR2 SFDVKD. In DNA, the CDR3 is TGTGCCACCAGTGATCCGGGGACAGTGCAGTACAATGAGCAGTTCTTC. Its protein product is CATSDPGTVQYNEQFF.

The chain is built from TRBV30 and TRBJ2-7, with 8 bases that match TRBD1. This CDR3 comprises 16 residues. Trimming cost V 2 bases and J 2 bases; bases outside gene matches: 11. Germline lookup yields CDR1 GTSNPN and CDR2 SVGIG (reference sequence). The CDR3 DNA reads TGTGCCTGGAGTAAAGGACAGGGAACCTGGGCCTACGAGCAGTACTTC. Protein product: CAWSKGQGTWAYEQYF.

V gene TRBV18 combines with J gene TRBJ2-1, with D possibly matching TRBD2 (6 bases). Trimming shortened V by 0 bases and J by 7 bases, and 16 bases separated the two germline ends. Germline values: CDR1 KGHSH, CDR2 LQKENI. The CDR3 spans 16 residues. The CDR3 reads CASSPPGRLASNEQFF. The CDR3 region has the DNA TGTGCCAGCTCACCACCCGGCCGTCTAGCGAGTAATGAGCAGTTCTTC. Looking up the rest from reference TRBV18 and TRBJ2-1 gives the full variable domain: NAGVMQNPRHLVRRRGQEARLRCSPMKGHSHVYWYRQLPEEGLKFMVYLQKENIIDESGMPKERFSAEFPKEGPSILRIQQVVRGDSAAYFCASSPPGRLASNEQFFGPGTRLTVL.

V is TRBV11-2 and J is TRBJ2-3, with no clear D. From germline, CDR1 is SGHAT and CDR2 FQNNGV. The CDR3 is made up of 15 amino acids. V was pared by 7 bases and J by 4 bases, with 18 bases between. CDR3 bases: TGTGCCAGCACGTCCGAGGCTGGAGACGCAGATACGCAGTATTTT. Translated, it gives CASTSEAGDADTQYF.

This clone was seen a single time. The J gene is TRBJ1-1, the V gene TRBV5-1; no definite D call. The CDR3 is 17 amino acids. The germline CDR1 and CDR2 sequences are SGHRS and YFSETQ. V was shortened by 4 bases and J by 5 bases, with 24 bases between the two germline ends. The CDR3 DNA reads TGCGCCAGCAGCCTGGGGAGTGATTATCGGGGTGGGACTGAAGCTTTCTTT. Protein sequence: CASSLGSDYRGGTEAFF.

J is TRBJ2-5 and V is TRBV2; 8 bases fit TRBD2. The CDR3 sequence is 13 residues long. The V gene end was trimmed by 6 bases and the J gene end by 5 bases; junction bases not matched to a gene: 5. Germline V gene lookup returns CDR1 SNHLY and CDR2 FYNNEI. DNA for the CDR3: TGTGCCAGCAGAGCGGGAGCGGGCGAGACCCAGTACTTC. As protein: CASRAGAGETQYF.

The genes are TRBV24-1 and TRBJ2-3, with 8 bases aligning to TRBD2. Per the germline V gene, CDR1 is KGHDR and CDR2 is SFDVKD. The V and J ends lost 0 bases and 0 bases, in that order; junction bases with no gene match: 7. The CDR3 length is 18 residues. Here the CDR3 DNA reads TGTGCCACCAGTGATTTGACTTCCGGGGGGGATAGCACAGATACGCAGTATTTT. Translation: CATSDLTSGGDSTDTQYF.

The chain combines TRBV10-3 with TRBJ2-5; TRBD2 matches at 11 bases. Germline CDR1 reads ENHRY; CDR2 reads SYGVKD. V lost 2 bases and J lost 4; bases outside the gene matches: 0. CDR3 length: 14 residues. The CDR3 loop is CAISETSGRETQYF. As DNA, the CDR3 is TGTGCCATCAGTGAGACTAGCGGGAGAGAGACCCAGTACTTC.

This chain joins TRBV10-3 and TRBJ2-7; unclear D gene. This CDR3 has 11 residues. CDR1 ENHRY and CDR2 SYGVKD come from the germline V gene. V shed 0 bases and J shed 5 bases, with 2 bases lying between them. The DNA of the CDR3 is TGTGCCATCAGTGAGTCTAACGAGCAGTACTTC. Amino acids: CAISESNEQYF.